This paragraph covers one T cell receptor (beta chain) sequence. This sample was taken from a study of post-analysis software for immune sequencing data. Prepared TCR beta cDNA libraries contained unique molecular identifiers. In TCRdb, the PCR reads were re-called with MiXCR into one record per CDR3 protein. The top ten hold about 26% of the sample, which has roughly 150,000 distinct CDR3 sequences, around 36% seen once. CDR1 is MDHEN, CDR2 SYDVKM, per germline. Trimming pared 3 bases from V and 0 bases from J, leaving 18 bases between. The CDR3 totals 17 residues. The chain has TRBV28 and TRBJ2-7, with D hard to call. The sequencing used blood, collected after autologous hematopoietic stem cell transplantation. The clonotype comes from a girl aged 5-17 years with multiple sclerosis. CDR3 residues: CASSFLGWGQPSYEQYF. The DNA for the CDR3 is TGTGCCAGCAGTTTCTTGGGCTGGGGTCAACCCTCCTACGAGCAGTACTTC. The full variable domain, in which reference TRBV28 and TRBJ2-7 provide the parts outside the CDR3, is DVKVTQSSRYLVKRTGEKVFLECVQDMDHENMFWYRQDPGLGLRLIYFSYDVKMKEKGDIPEGYSVSREKKERFSLILESASTNQTSMYLCASSFLGWGQPSYEQYFGPGTRLTVT.